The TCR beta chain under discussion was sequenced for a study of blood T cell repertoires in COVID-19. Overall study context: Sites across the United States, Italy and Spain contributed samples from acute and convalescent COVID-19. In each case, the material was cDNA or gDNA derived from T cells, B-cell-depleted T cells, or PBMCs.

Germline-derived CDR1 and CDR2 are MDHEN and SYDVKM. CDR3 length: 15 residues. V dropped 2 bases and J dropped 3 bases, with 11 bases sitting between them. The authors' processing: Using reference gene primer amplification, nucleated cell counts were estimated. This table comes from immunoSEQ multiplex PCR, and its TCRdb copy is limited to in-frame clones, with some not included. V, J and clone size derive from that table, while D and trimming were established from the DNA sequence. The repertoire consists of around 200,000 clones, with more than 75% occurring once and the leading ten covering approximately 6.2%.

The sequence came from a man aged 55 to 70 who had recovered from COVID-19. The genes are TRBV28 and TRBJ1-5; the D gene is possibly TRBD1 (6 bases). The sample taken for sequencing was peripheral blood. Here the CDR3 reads CASSLGGQYNQPQHF. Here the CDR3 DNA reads TGTGCCAGCAGTTTAGGCGGACAGTACAATCAGCCCCAGCATTTT.